This TCR beta chain is from a study of PD-1 blockade in classical Hodgkin lymphoma. Study-level findings and limits: Baseline TCR diversity was reportedly lower in newly diagnosed patients than healthy donors.

Each and every patient relapsed after autologous stem cell transplantation, and patients got differing brentuximab vedotin exposure. Trimming removed 0 bases at V and 1 base at J, with 17 bases between. CDR3 size: 19 residues. A word on this clone: Antigen unknown.

Measured with immunoSEQ multiplex PCR; TCRdb has only the in-frame clones, and not every one. The sample records just over 7,000 clones, approximately 84% being singletons. The receptor comes from a human donor with classical Hodgkin lymphoma. Sequences were derived from peripheral blood mononuclear cells (PBMCs), sampled at baseline. This sequence joins TRBV5-3 and TRBJ1-6; D possibly corresponds to TRBD1 (5 bases). TRBV5-3 is assigned to the ORF class and has an uncertain function. CDR3 amino acids: CARSLAPAGSGSYNSPLHF. In DNA form, the CDR3 reads TGTGCCAGAAGCTTGGCCCCGGCAGGGTCTGGGTCCTATAATTCACCCCTCCACTTT.